The TCR beta chain under discussion was sequenced for a study of T cell responses to AZD1222 COVID-19 vaccine listed by TCRdb under 2021. Regarding the complete study: AZD1222 recipients whose second dose came at about 4 weeks and those whose second dose came at about 12 weeks were combined into one group, since spike-specific TCR depth and breadth did not differ between the two schedules. Trial participants were enrolled by age into 18-55, 56-69 and 70-plus year subgroups, with around 140, 26 and 57 TCR-sequenced participants respectively. TCR sequencing covered 230 or so trial participants: approximately 200 given two doses of AZD1222 and 26 given two doses of MenACWY control vaccine. The research as a whole found: No day 14 peak-response samples were available, so repertoires were characterized only after the peak T cell response. Vaccine-associated CD4 TCRs spanned the whole spike protein, with dominant responses in regions 160-218 and 743-854. Reportedly, almost half of the unique spike-specific TCRs recognized epitopes lying outside the regions that are mutated in the B.1.351 and B.1.1.7 variants. Most participants were white British and females outnumbered males, and the authors suggested that clonal diversity may have been underestimated. After two AZD1222 doses, both the breadth and the depth of spike-specific TCRs were significantly higher than at day 0 and than in MenACWY recipients. Conclusions about previously exposed vaccinees are limited, since just five to seven AZD1222 recipients were seropositive for SARS-CoV-2 at baseline. In the small 56-69-year group, the increase in depth fell short of significance, most likely because of low power.

About this clone itself: What this receptor recognizes is not known. Base qualities are not recorded, but no much larger clone differs from it by a single base. Different DNA sequences within this sample yield the same CDR3.

The CDR3 regions of human TCRbeta chains were subjected to immunosequencing. As for how the authors treated the data: TCRs in the repertoires were compared against a reference library of SARS-CoV-2-specific TCRs that had been generated with the MIRA antigen-specificity platform. Breadth was defined as the fraction of unique TCRs that were SARS-CoV-2-associated, and depth was defined as the fraction of total T cells that were SARS-CoV-2-associated. Using the MIRA data, each spike-specific TCR was mapped to the spike region that the TCR reacts to and placed in a CD4 or CD8 class. Log10-transformed breadth and depth values were compared by one-way ANOVA with Sidak's multiple comparisons tests. This immuneACCESS table, as held by TCRdb, lists in-frame sequences with V and J called but not all clones. Of the missing ones, under half trace to an unresolved V gene in checked studies; the others have no known cause. V and J calls plus clone size are reproduced from that table; the DNA served to infer D and trimming. The sample has 140,000 to 150,000 clones on record, approximately 90% of them singletons. Jointly, the top ten make up roughly 1.5% of the sample.

The CDR3 runs 15 amino acids, cysteine and phenylalanine included. The entry retains the CDR3 DNA only, 45 bases that are in frame from base 1. The germline V gene yields MDHEN for CDR1 and SYDVKM for CDR2. The junction shows trimming of 5 bases on V and 0 bases on J, and the gene matches do not reach 4 bases of it. Read against the paper, the sample's time point label means: baseline before first vaccination. Vaccinee samples were obtained from the UK trials COV001 and COV002, which included a single-blind randomized controlled phase 2/3 trial of AZD1222 (ChAdOx1 nCoV-19) in healthy adults. Trial participant PBMC samples were collected at day 0 and day 28 after the second dose for TCRbeta chain sequencing.

The sample consisted of peripheral blood, taken on day 0 of AZD1222 vaccination. The sequence was obtained from an adult in good health. The sequence joins TRBV28 to TRBJ1-3, and TRBD1 aligns with 7 junction nucleotides. The nucleotides are TGTGCCAGCAGTCCTGGGGACAGCTCTGGAAACACCATATATTTT. Translated, this is CASSPGDSSGNTIYF.